This T cell receptor beta chain was observed in a study of CD8+CD57+ T cells in acquired aplastic anemia. Study overall: Reads per healthy sample averaged roughly 9.9 million (CD4+) and under 12 million (CD8+).

The use of genomic DNA as template underpinned the TCR beta VDJ and CDR3 profiling. A single record per CDR3 protein comes from TCRdb applying MiXCR to the reads. Here the sample spans about 190,000 distinct CDR3 sequences, less than 70% being singletons. Study conclusions and caveats: The study identified 25 to 30 CD8+ CDR3 sequences shared by patients and controls. In CD8+ cells, Simpson's diversity showed no significant difference between patients and controls.

This clonotype turned up a few times. What it binds is unknown. The V end was cut by 2 bases, the J end by 11 bases, with 15 bases between. CDR3 length: 14 amino acids. This chain connects TRBV12-3 or TRBV12-4 to TRBJ1-4; unclear D gene. The receptor was derived from a human donor in good health, serving as a control. Sequencing input: sorted CD4+, CD8+, or CD8+CD57+ T cells (not recorded which) from PBMCs. In DNA form, the CDR3 reads TGTGCCAGCAGTTTATCTGCGAGTGATGGGAAACTGTTTTTT. This translates into CASSLSASDGKLFF.